The 28 T cell receptor beta chains below come from one sample, sequenced in a study of beta chain features in type 1 diabetes. General study points: Shorter TCRB CDR3s, moderately but significantly so, marked every one of the four CD4+ subsets in Type 1 diabetes patients.

What was sequenced were expressed TCRB transcripts, since all of the isolated RNA had been reverse transcribed. Generated by immunoSEQ multiplex PCR, the TCRdb table keeps only in-frame clones and is missing some. The data show about 650,000 clones, with 9.5% to 15% seen just once and roughly 0.12% held by the top ten. No antigen is known for these receptors. The sample taken for sequencing was naive CD4+ T cells from blood. The receptors were gathered from a man aged 30 to 45 with type 1 diabetes.

In DNA form, the CDR3 reads TGTGCCAGCAGTCAAGTTAGGGGCCACTACGAGCAGTACTTC. It translates to CASSQVRGHYEQYF. The genes are TRBV28 and TRBJ2-7, with D perhaps TRBD1 (5 bases). V was trimmed by 5 bases and J by 3 bases, leaving 14 bases between them. Germline CDR1 is MDHEN and CDR2 is SYDVKM. The CDR3 sequence is 14 residues long.

This clone was detected a few times. The gene calls are TRBV27 and TRBJ1-1, with D maybe TRBD1 (6 bases). Germline lookup yields CDR1 MNHEY and CDR2 SMNVEV (reference sequence). Trimming cost V 3 bases and J 4 bases, with 18 bases left between them. The CDR3 spans 16 residues. The CDR3 region is CASSFSPTGRGTEAFF. CDR3 DNA: TGTGCCAGCAGTTTCTCTCCGACAGGTCGTGGCACTGAAGCTTTCTTT.

The chain is built from TRBV13 and TRBJ1-6; TRBD1 matches 11 bases. V trimming: 5 bases; J trimming: 9 bases; junction bases outside the gene matches: 6. Germline lookup yields CDR1 PRHDT and CDR2 FYEKMQ (reference sequence). This CDR3 has 15 residues. The CDR3 spells CASSTGTGGTSPLHF. The CDR3 bases are TGTGCCAGCAGCACCGGGACAGGGGGTACTTCACCCCTCCACTTT.

To note about this clone: Other DNA variants within this sample encode the same CDR3. This chain uses TRBV5-1 with TRBJ2-5, with a possible D match to TRBD1 (6 bases). V was shortened by 2 bases and J by 0 bases, with 8 bases between the two germline ends. The CDR3 runs 14 residues. The V gene's germline CDR1 is SGHRS and CDR2 YFSETQ. The CDR3 loop reads CASSLQGYQETQYF. CDR3 in DNA: TGCGCCAGCAGCTTACAGGGTTACCAAGAGACCCAGTACTTC.

To note about this clone: The sample has other DNA sequences that encode this CDR3 too. V is TRBV9 and J is TRBJ2-5; D is unclear. V dropped 3 bases and J dropped 0 bases, with 0 bases sitting between them. The CDR3 has 11 amino acids. Germline-derived CDR1 and CDR2 are SGDLS and YYNGEE. CDR3 bases: TGTGCCAGCAGCGACCAAGAGACCCAGTACTTC. Encoded protein: CASSDQETQYF.

CDR3 nucleotides: TGTGCCATCAGTGGAGGGGGAGGGTTTGGGAATGAGCAGTTCTTC. This translates into CAISGGGGFGNEQFF. V usage is TRBV10-3 and J usage is TRBJ2-1; weak D call: TRBD2 (7 bases). Germline V CDR1 and CDR2: ENHRY, SYGVKD. CDR3 length: 15 amino acids. The ends were cut back, 4 bases at V and 7 bases at J, with 17 bases in the middle.

The chain couples TRBV2 to TRBJ1-1; D gene unclear. Trimming took 8 bases from V and 1 from J, leaving 8 bases between them. This CDR3 contains 12 residues. Per germline, CDR1 SNHLY and CDR2 FYNNEI. CDR3 sequence reads: CASRSQNTEAFF. CDR3 bases: TGTGCCAGCCGATCACAGAACACTGAAGCTTTCTTT.

The rearrangement uses TRBV29-1 and TRBJ2-5; a weak D match, TRBD1 (5 bases). The assigned J gene may be wrong: the sequence end matches TRBJ2-7 better. Germline CDR1 is SQVTM and CDR2 is ANQGSEA. CDR3 length: 13 amino acids. In DNA form, the CDR3 reads TGCAGCGTTGAAGATCAGGGCTTCTCCGAGCAGTACTTC. Its translation: CSVEDQGFSEQYF.

The J gene is TRBJ2-5, the V gene TRBV7-2; 8 nucleotides match TRBD1. Trimming removed 2 bases from V and 4 bases from J; junction bases left unmatched: 3. Germline lookup yields CDR1 SGHTA and CDR2 FQGNSA. The length of the CDR3 is 14 residues. The CDR3 spells CASSLQGAGETQYF. The CDR3 coding sequence is TGTGCCAGCAGCTTACAGGGGGCGGGAGAGACCCAGTACTTC.

This sequence joins TRBV4-1 and TRBJ2-3; 7 bases are a match to TRBD1. Germline V gene data show CDR1 as MGHRA and CDR2 as YSYEKL. The trim removed 4 bases at V and 3 bases at J, leaving 13 bases unmatched. The CDR3 has 17 residues. The CDR3 is CASSPRNNRGWTDTQYF. In DNA form, the CDR3 reads TGCGCCAGCAGCCCGCGTAACAACAGGGGTTGGACAGATACGCAGTATTTT.

The chain uses TRBV2 and TRBJ1-5; D gene uncertain. The CDR3 spans 15 residues. V was pared by 6 bases and J by 2 bases, with 14 bases between. In germline, CDR1 is SNHLY, CDR2 FYNNEI. The DNA of the CDR3 is TGTGCCAGCAGGCCCAAGTTAGTGGGCAATCAGCCCCAGCATTTT. Residues: CASRPKLVGNQPQHF.

The V call is TRBV18, the J call TRBJ2-6; maybe TRBD2 (5 bases). Trimming cost V 2 bases and J 4 bases, with 6 bases left between them. CDR3 length: 14 residues. Germline V gene lookup returns CDR1 KGHSH and CDR2 LQKENI. DNA of the CDR3: TGTGCCAGCTCACCAGGGAGAGGGGCCAACGTCCTGACTTTC. It specifies CASSPGRGANVLTF.

This clone has just a few counts. The J gene is TRBJ2-3, the V gene TRBV27; TRBD2 matches 9 bases. The CDR3 runs 14 residues. CDR1 and CDR2 from the germline V gene are MNHEY and SMNVEV (reference sequence). J lost 4 bases, V lost 5 bases, and 4 bases had no gene match. In DNA form, the CDR3 reads TGTGCCAGCAGTCTAGCGGGGAGCTCAGATACGCAGTATTTT. Its translation is CASSLAGSSDTQYF.

The chain employs TRBV28 and TRBJ1-3, with a weak D call TRBD1 (5 bases). Germline assignment: CDR1 MDHEN and CDR2 SYDVKM. V dropped 5 bases and J dropped 9 bases, with 14 bases sitting between them. CDR3 size: 13 residues. CDR3 protein: CASSPGPQVTIYF. The DNA for the CDR3 is TGTGCCAGCAGTCCGGGGCCCCAAGTCACCATATATTTT.

This clone was observed a handful of times. The chain links TRBV30 to TRBJ2-7; TRBD1 matches 7 bases. Germline assignment: CDR1 GTSNPN and CDR2 SVGIG (reference sequence). There are 12 residues in the CDR3. Losses at the gene ends were 5 bases for V and 6 bases for J; bases not matched to a gene: 7. The CDR3 protein is CAWETGYGEQYF. The CDR3, as DNA: TGTGCCTGGGAGACAGGGTACGGCGAGCAGTACTTC.

This clone was counted a few times. The chain couples TRBV6-1 to TRBJ1-2, with 7 bases fitting TRBD1. Germline V gives CDR1 MNHNS, CDR2 SASEGT. The CDR3 has 13 residues. The V gene end was trimmed by 5 bases and the J gene end by 8 bases; junction bases not matched to a gene: 8. The CDR3 DNA sequence: TGTGCCAGCAGTCCTCCTGACAGGGACGGCTACACCTTC. Its protein is CASSPPDRDGYTF.

Comments on this clone: At the DNA level, this CDR3 is encoded by other sequences in the same sample as well. This chain uses TRBV2 with TRBJ1-2; the match to TRBD1 covers 7 bases. The CDR3 consists of 13 residues. Germline trimming cut 4 bases from V and 4 bases from J; bases unmatched to any gene: 3. From germline, CDR1 is SNHLY and CDR2 FYNNEI. CDR3 protein: CASSGQGGYGYTF. Written as DNA, the CDR3 is TGTGCCAGCAGTGGACAGGGTGGCTATGGCTACACCTTC.

The rearrangement uses TRBV5-1 and TRBJ2-1; a possible D gene is TRBD1 (6 bases). Germline assignment: CDR1 SGHRS and CDR2 YFSETQ. Trimming pared 0 bases from V and 0 bases from J, leaving 13 bases between. There are 17 residues in the CDR3. CDR3 sequence reads: CASSLAPQGRSYNEQFF. The CDR3, as DNA: TGCGCCAGCAGCTTGGCCCCGCAGGGGCGCTCCTACAATGAGCAGTTCTTC.

In its sample, this clone was seen a few times. The V and J genes are TRBV11-2 and TRBJ2-7, with 7 bases lining up with TRBD1. The CDR3 is 13 amino acids. V shed 3 bases, J shed 3 bases, and the junction held 2 bases outside the gene matches. The germline V gene encodes CDR1 SGHAT and CDR2 FQNNGV. CDR3 in amino acids: CASSLGQYYEQYF. CDR3 DNA sequence: TGTGCCAGCAGCTTGGGACAGTACTACGAGCAGTACTTC.

This clone was found a few times. The CDR3 reads CASSLYPPGPKTSFF. The CDR3, as DNA: TGTGCCAGCAGTTTATACCCCCCAGGGCCAAAAACCTCCTTCTTC. The chain recombines TRBV28 with TRBJ2-1; a weak D match, TRBD1 (5 bases). The CDR3 spans 15 residues. Trimming pared 1 base from V and 16 bases from J, leaving 23 bases between. Germline V gene sequence: CDR1 MDHEN, CDR2 SYDVKM.

This clone showed up just a few times. This chain links TRBV11-3 with TRBJ2-5, with D maybe TRBD1 (6 bases). The CDR3 loop spans 13 amino acids. The ends were cut back, 5 bases at V and 1 base at J, with 8 bases in the middle. The germline V gene encodes CDR1 SGHNT and CDR2 YENEEA. The CDR3 region has the DNA TGTGCCAGCAGCGACAGGTCCCAAGAGACCCAGTACTTC. Encoded protein: CASSDRSQETQYF.

The rearrangement uses TRBV30 and TRBJ2-1; either TRBD1 or TRBD2 may fit D (7 bases each). Trimming removed 5 bases at V and 0 bases at J, with 14 bases between. The germline CDR1 and CDR2 sequences are GTSNPN and SVGIG (reference sequence). This CDR3 spans 15 amino acids. For the CDR3, the DNA is TGTGCCTGGTTAGGGGGCGGGAGCTCCTACAATGAGCAGTTCTTC. Translated, it gives CAWLGGGSSYNEQFF. The variable domain in full, completed from reference TRBV30 and TRBJ2-1, reads SQTIHQWPATLVQPVGSPLSLECTVEGTSNPNLYWYRQAAGRGLQLLFYSVGIGQISSEVPQNLSASRPQDRQFILSSKKLLLSDSGFYLCAWLGGGSSYNEQFFGPGTRLTVL.

This clone was detected only a few times. V usage is TRBV9 and J usage is TRBJ2-5, with D uncertain. Germline CDR1 reads SGDLS; CDR2 reads YYNGEE. Trimming took off 0 bases at V and 1 base at J, with 16 bases between the two ends. The CDR3 spans 17 residues. The chain's CDR3 is CASSVAGIASGQETQYF. The DNA for the CDR3 is TGTGCCAGCAGCGTAGCTGGGATAGCTTCGGGCCAAGAGACCCAGTACTTC. The entire variable domain, with the rest obtained from reference TRBV9 and TRBJ2-5, is as follows: DSGVTQTPKHLITATGQRVTLRCSPRSGDLSVYWYQQSLDQGLQFLIQYYNGEERAKGNILERFSAQQFPDLHSELNLSSLELGDSALYFCASSVAGIASGQETQYFGPGTRLLVL.

This rearrangement joins TRBV30 to TRBJ2-3; TRBD2 matches 7 bases. With V trimmed by 0 bases and J by 3 bases, 6 bases remained unmatched. This CDR3 contains 15 residues. Germline V gives CDR1 GTSNPN, CDR2 SVGIG (reference sequence). CDR3 region: CAWSVGSGTTDTQYF. For the CDR3, the DNA is TGTGCCTGGAGTGTAGGAAGCGGGACTACAGATACGCAGTATTTT.

The chain links TRBV6-1 to TRBJ1-2; perhaps TRBD1 as D (5 bases). V lost 4 bases to trimming and J lost 5 bases, with 14 bases between them. The CDR3 sequence is 14 residues long. Germline lookup yields CDR1 MNHNS and CDR2 SASEGT. The CDR3 reads CASSVGGDWYGYTF. CDR3 nucleotides: TGTGCCAGCAGTGTTGGAGGGGATTGGTATGGCTACACCTTC.

V usage is TRBV5-4 and J usage is TRBJ1-1; TRBD1 matches at 10 bases. Germline trimming cut 0 bases from V and 2 bases from J; bases unmatched to any gene: 1. The CDR3 runs to 15 residues. Germline loops: CDR1 SGHNT, CDR2 YYREEE (reference sequence). The CDR3, as DNA: TGTGCCAGCAGCTTGGGACAGGGGGCCAACACTGAAGCTTTCTTT. Its translation: CASSLGQGANTEAFF. Together with reference TRBV5-4 and TRBJ1-1, the CDR3 gives the full variable domain: ETGVTQSPTHLIKTRGQQVTLRCSSQSGHNTVSWYQQALGQGPQFIFQYYREEENGRGNFPPRFSGLQFPNYSSELNVNALELDDSALYLCASSLGQGANTEAFFGQGTRLTVV.

The V call is TRBV10-3, the J call TRBJ1-6; TRBD1 matches 7 bases. The length of the CDR3 is 13 residues. Trimming cost V 10 bases and J 3 bases; bases outside gene matches: 3. From germline, CDR1 is ENHRY and CDR2 SYGVKD. CDR3 sequence (DNA): TGTGCCACCAGGGGGGGCTATAATTCACCCCTCCACTTT. Encoded protein: CATRGGYNSPLHF.

This clone was seen only a few times. The rearrangement joins TRBV18 to TRBJ1-2; D remains ambiguous. This CDR3 region has 13 residues. Per the germline V gene, CDR1 is KGHSH and CDR2 is LQKENI. V was shortened by 2 bases and J by 6 bases, with 10 bases between the two germline ends. The CDR3 DNA reads as TGTGCCAGCTCACCAGCGGTAGAGAATGGCTACACCTTC. Translation: CASSPAVENGYTF.